Below are 21 T cell receptor beta chains sequenced from a single sample in a study of T-cell reconstitution after alpha-beta-depleted transplantation in children. Unique molecular identifiers tagged the TCRbeta library. TCRdb itself ran the PCR reads through MiXCR, one entry per CDR3 protein. The table lists some 220,000 distinct CDR3 sequences, about a tenth of them singletons, with over 5.5% in the top ten. The material was PBMCs from the stem cell graft donor, obtained from the stem cell graft. The receptors stem from a human donor who donated a stem cell graft to a child with acute lymphoblastic leukemia.

The chain combines TRBV7-8 with TRBJ1-5; TRBD1 agrees at 9 bases. V lost 5 bases to trimming and J lost 7 bases; unmatched junction nucleotides: 6. Germline CDR1 is SGHVS and CDR2 is FQNEAQ. The CDR3 sequence is 14 residues long. CDR3 DNA: TGTGCCAGCAGCCAGGGACAGGGTCCCCAGCCCCAGCATTTT. Residues: CASSQGQGPQPQHF.

This clonotype was recorded at least ten times. The V call is TRBV6-5, the J call TRBJ1-4; 8 bases line up with TRBD1. The ends lost 2 bases at V and 9 bases at J; junction bases unmatched: 5. The CDR3 spans 14 residues. CDR1 and CDR2 (germline): MNHEY, SVGAGI. The CDR3 DNA is TGTGCCAGCAGTTACGAGACAGGGGATAAAAAACTGTTTTTT. This translates into CASSYETGDKKLFF.

Of note for this clonotype: The CDR3 does not end in the conserved phenylalanine or tryptophan, so this is likely a read error. The chain is built from TRBV6-5 and TRBJ1-1; 11 bases are a match to TRBD1. Trimming removed 5 bases from V and 1 base from J; junction bases left unmatched: 9. CDR3 size: 17 residues. Germline V CDR1 and CDR2: MNHEY, SVGAGI. CDR3 coding DNA: TGTGCCAGCAGTCACAACCGAGGACAGGGGGCGAACACTGAAGCTTTCTAT. Amino acids: CASSHNRGQGANTEAFY.

In its sample, this clonotype was seen a few times. The DNA for the CDR3 is TGTGCCAGCAGCACCGGGACAGGGGAAGAAAAACTGTTTTTT. This sequence encodes CASSTGTGEEKLFF. The V call is TRBV7-9, the J call TRBJ1-4; 10 bases are shared with TRBD1. V trimming: 5 bases; J trimming: 8 bases; junction bases outside the gene matches: 5. This CDR3 has 14 amino acids. From germline, CDR1 is SEHNR and CDR2 FQNEAQ (reference sequence).

This clonotype has a count of ten or more. The chain employs TRBV5-6 and TRBJ2-5, with 9 bases lining up with TRBD1. Trimming removed 6 bases from V and 3 bases from J; junction bases left unmatched: 3. The CDR3 covers 13 residues. Germline CDR1 and CDR2: SGHDT and YYEEEE. The CDR3: CASTGTGKETQYF. The DNA of the CDR3 is TGTGCCAGCACTGGGACAGGGAAAGAGACCCAGTACTTC.

A few counts support this clonotype. The J gene is TRBJ2-1, the V gene TRBV5-1; tentative D call: TRBD2 (6 bases). With 5 bases removed from V and 8 bases from J, the gap between germline ends came to 23 bases. CDR3 length: 16 residues. Per germline, CDR1 SGHRS and CDR2 YFSETQ. The CDR3 sequence is CASRRSGDPRRDEQFF. As DNA, the CDR3 is TGCGCCAGCAGACGGTCGGGGGATCCAAGGCGGGATGAGCAGTTCTTC. Full variable domain (rest looked up from reference TRBV5-1 and TRBJ2-1): KAGVTQTPRYLIKTRGQQVTLSCSPISGHRSVSWYQQTPGQGLQFLFEYFSETQRNKGNFPGRFSGRQFSNSRSEMNVSTLELGDSALYLCASRRSGDPRRDEQFFGPGTRLTVL.

The table lists this clonotype with a few counts. The V and J genes are TRBV20-1 and TRBJ2-5, with D uncertain. CDR1 and CDR2 from the germline V gene are DFQATT and SNEGSKA (reference sequence). The V end lost 8 bases, the J end lost 3 bases, and 10 bases lay between the germline ends. CDR3 length equals 11 residues. In DNA, the CDR3 is TGCAGTTCCTTTGACGAAGAGACCCAGTACTTC. Translation gives CSSFDEETQYF.

In this sample, this clonotype turned up many times. This rearrangement joins TRBV20-1 to TRBJ2-3, with a tentative D call TRBD2 (6 bases). Germline V gene sequence: CDR1 DFQATT, CDR2 SNEGSKA (reference sequence). V gave up 6 bases and J gave up 5 bases, with 15 bases separating them. This CDR3 has 13 amino acids. The CDR3, as DNA: TGCAGTGCGGTCGTCTCAGCGGGAGATACGCAGTATTTT. It codes for CSAVVSAGDTQYF.

This clonotype was seen ten or more times. V is TRBV12-3 or TRBV12-4 and J is TRBJ1-5, with D perhaps TRBD1 (6 bases). V shed 4 bases and J shed 6 bases, with 16 bases lying between them. The CDR3 loop spans 15 amino acids. Written as DNA, the CDR3 is TGTGCCAGCAGTTACGGGGGGGCGGACGGTCAGCCCCAGCATTTT. The encoded protein is CASSYGGADGQPQHF.

This rearrangement joins TRBV18 to TRBJ1-2, with TRBD1 as a possible D gene (6 bases). Germline loops: CDR1 KGHSH, CDR2 LQKENI. V lost 1 base to trimming and J lost 4 bases, with 13 bases between them. This CDR3 is 15 amino acids long. CDR3 DNA sequence: TGTGCCAGCTCACCACGTTCAGGGGAGGCCTATGGCTACACCTTC. It codes for CASSPRSGEAYGYTF. Using reference TRBV18 and TRBJ1-2 for the parts outside the CDR3, the full variable domain is NAGVMQNPRHLVRRRGQEARLRCSPMKGHSHVYWYRQLPEEGLKFMVYLQKENIIDESGMPKERFSAEFPKEGPSILRIQQVVRGDSAAYFCASSPRSGEAYGYTFGSGTRLTVV.

This clonotype was counted between two and nine times. The chain uses TRBV12-3 or TRBV12-4 and TRBJ1-2; D remains ambiguous. With 7 bases removed from V and 0 bases from J, the gap between germline ends came to 15 bases. This CDR3 region has 15 residues. CDR3 nucleotides: TGTGCCAGCAAGAAGCAGGTCCTAGCTAACTATGGCTACACCTTC. Translated: CASKKQVLANYGYTF.

This clonotype came up many times. V and J are TRBV6-1 and TRBJ2-3; 14 bases are shared with TRBD2. Germline V gene lookup returns CDR1 MNHNS and CDR2 SASEGT. CDR3 size: 16 residues. Trimming cost V 8 bases and J 6 bases; bases outside gene matches: 10. CDR3 DNA sequence: TGTGCCAGCGCTCCGGGACTAGCGGGGGCGGGGGATACGCAGTATTTT. Translation: CASAPGLAGAGDTQYF.

At least ten counts were recorded for this clonotype. V usage is TRBV12-3 or TRBV12-4 and J usage is TRBJ2-1; 8 bases agree with TRBD2. This CDR3 is 15 amino acids long. The trim removed 10 bases at V and 5 bases at J, leaving 13 bases unmatched. CDR3 DNA: TGTGCCACTGGAGGCGGGGGGACTGTCGACAATGAGCAGTTCTTC. This gives the protein CATGGGGTVDNEQFF.

The CDR3 loop reads CAIRKQGAGTEAFF. The CDR3 nucleotides read TGTGCCATCAGAAAACAGGGGGCCGGCACTGAAGCTTTCTTT. The chain has TRBV10-3 and TRBJ1-1; 9 bases map to TRBD1. Per the germline V gene, CDR1 is ENHRY and CDR2 is SYGVKD. With V trimmed by 6 bases and J by 4 bases, 6 bases remained unmatched. The CDR3 sequence is 14 residues long.

There are many counts of this clonotype. This sequence joins TRBV7-2 and TRBJ1-1; no clear D. Germline lookup yields CDR1 SGHTA and CDR2 FQGNSA. V was pared by 2 bases and J by 4 bases, with 17 bases between. The CDR3 consists of 16 residues. CDR3 DNA: TGTGCCAGCAGCTTATTGTCCGGAACCCGAGGCACTGAAGCTTTCTTT. Protein sequence: CASSLLSGTRGTEAFF.

This clonotype was found many times. The chain carries TRBV7-9 and TRBJ2-7; TRBD2 aligns across 11 bases. The germline V gene has CDR1 SEHNR and CDR2 FQNEAQ (reference sequence). J was trimmed by 9 bases and V by 0 bases; bases with no gene match: 10. The CDR3 has 16 amino acids. CDR3 sequence: CASSLAGTSGLVGQYF. In DNA form, the CDR3 reads TGTGCCAGCAGCTTAGCCGGGACTAGCGGTCTAGTCGGGCAGTACTTC.

This chain's CDR3 is CASSARDHFYNEQFF. In DNA, the CDR3 is TGTGCCAGCAGTGCTCGGGACCACTTCTACAATGAGCAGTTCTTC. The chain carries TRBV2 and TRBJ2-1; possibly TRBD1 or TRBD2 for D (5 bases each). V was pared by 4 bases and J by 3 bases, with 13 bases between. The CDR3 totals 15 residues. From germline, CDR1 is SNHLY and CDR2 FYNNEI. Combining the CDR3 with reference TRBV2 and TRBJ2-1 gives the whole variable domain EPEVTQTPSHQVTQMGQEVILRCVPISNHLYFYWYRQILGQKVEFLVSFYNNEISEKSEIFDDQFSVERPDGSNFTLKIRSTKLEDSAMYFCASSARDHFYNEQFFGPGTRLTVL.

The chain couples TRBV10-3 to TRBJ2-1; 8 nucleotides line up with TRBD1. CDR1 and CDR2 (germline): ENHRY, SYGVKD. The CDR3 extends over 12 amino acids. J lost 6 bases, V lost 6 bases, and 1 base had no gene match. The CDR3 protein is CAIRDRVNEQFF. DNA for the CDR3: TGTGCCATCAGGGACAGGGTCAATGAGCAGTTCTTC.

This clonotype was recorded at least ten times. This chain uses TRBV5-1 with TRBJ2-2; weak D call: TRBD1 (5 bases). The CDR3 runs 15 residues. V lost 4 bases to trimming and J lost 3 bases, with 13 bases between them. Looked up from germline, CDR1 is SGHRS and CDR2 is YFSETQ. CDR3 DNA sequence: TGCGCCAGCAGCGCAGGGATAGGGGACACCGGGGAGCTGTTTTTT. It is translated as CASSAGIGDTGELFF.

DNA of the CDR3: TGTGCCAGCAGCTTAGATATTAACTATGGCTACACCTTC. Encoded protein: CASSLDINYGYTF. This chain joins TRBV11-2 and TRBJ1-2; D ambiguous. V lost 0 bases to trimming and J lost 1 base, with 3 bases between them. The germline gives CDR1 SGHAT, CDR2 FQNNGV. The CDR3 runs 13 residues.

This clonotype showed up many times. This chain links TRBV5-1 with TRBJ1-2; D uncertain. The CDR3 contains 15 residues. Germline V gene lookup returns CDR1 SGHRS and CDR2 YFSETQ. V lost 0 bases, J lost 0 bases, and 9 bases lay in between. The CDR3 loop reads CASSLAGKTNYGYTF. The CDR3 bases are TGCGCCAGCAGCTTGGCCGGGAAGACTAACTATGGCTACACCTTC.